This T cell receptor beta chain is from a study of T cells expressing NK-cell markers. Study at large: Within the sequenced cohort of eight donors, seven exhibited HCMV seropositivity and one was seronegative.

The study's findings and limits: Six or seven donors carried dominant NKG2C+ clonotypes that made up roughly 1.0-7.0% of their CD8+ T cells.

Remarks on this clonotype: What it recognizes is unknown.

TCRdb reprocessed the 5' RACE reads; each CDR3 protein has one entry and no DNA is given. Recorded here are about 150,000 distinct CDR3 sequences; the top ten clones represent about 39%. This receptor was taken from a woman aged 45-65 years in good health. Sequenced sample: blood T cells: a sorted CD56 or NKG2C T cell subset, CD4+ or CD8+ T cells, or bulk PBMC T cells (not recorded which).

The CDR3: CASSRQGISYEQYF. The V and J genes are TRBV7-9 and TRBJ2-7; TCRdb selects TRBD1, and the lack of DNA leaves this call unchecked. Germline V gene lookup returns CDR1 SEHNR and CDR2 FQNEAQ (reference sequence). This CDR3 region has 14 residues.